The next 15 T cell receptor beta chains were all read from a single sample in a study of technical replicates of blood from several donors. Only in-frame clones appear in the TCRdb table, and some are missing; sequencing was by immunoSEQ multiplex PCR. The profile shows roughly 70,000 clones, approximately 96% of them singletons. Sequenced: T cells isolated from PBMCs. The source is a human donor in good health.

The gene calls are TRBV19 and TRBJ2-7; a possible D gene is TRBD2 (5 bases). V was cut by 5 bases and J by 9 bases, with 20 bases left in between. The CDR3 consists of 14 residues. CDR1 LNHDA and CDR2 SQIVND come from the germline V gene (reference sequence). The CDR3 region has the DNA TGTGCCAGTAGTGCAGGAGGTACGGGCCTAAGGCAGTACTTC. Its translation: CASSAGGTGLRQYF.

The rearrangement joins TRBV9 to TRBJ2-1; 7 bases match TRBD1. CDR1 SGDLS and CDR2 YYNGEE come from the germline V gene. After removal of 2 bases from V and 8 bases from J, the junction contained 4 bases not matched to a gene. The CDR3 covers 13 residues. CDR3 coding DNA: TGTGCCAGCAGCGTCCAAGGGGGCTATGAGCAGTTCTTC. As protein: CASSVQGGYEQFF. The whole variable domain, remainder taken from reference TRBV9 and TRBJ2-1, is DSGVTQTPKHLITATGQRVTLRCSPRSGDLSVYWYQQSLDQGLQFLIQYYNGEERAKGNILERFSAQQFPDLHSELNLSSLELGDSALYFCASSVQGGYEQFFGPGTRLTVL.

The V and J genes are TRBV4-1 and TRBJ2-1; D gene uncertain. This CDR3 has 12 amino acids. V dropped 1 base and J dropped 5 bases, with 3 bases sitting between them. Germline V gene data show CDR1 as MGHRA and CDR2 as YSYEKL. Written as DNA, the CDR3 is TGCGCCAGCAGCCAAGGTAACAATGAGCAGTTCTTC. Encoded protein: CASSQGNNEQFF.

The J gene is TRBJ1-1, the V gene TRBV27; 9 bases agree with TRBD1. V trimming: 5 bases; J trimming: 3 bases; junction bases outside the gene matches: 10. CDR1 and CDR2 (germline): MNHEY, SMNVEV (reference sequence). The CDR3 contains 16 residues. CDR3 loop: CASSLTGGTGYTEAFF. In nucleotides, the CDR3 is TGTGCCAGCAGTCTCACAGGGGGCACAGGTTACACTGAAGCTTTCTTT.

V and J are TRBV7-3 and TRBJ2-5; unclear D gene. CDR1 is SGHTA and CDR2 is FQGTGA in the germline V gene. The CDR3 totals 13 residues. Trimming took 5 bases from V and 0 from J, leaving 7 bases between them. The CDR3 sequence: CASSLQYQETQYF. CDR3 nucleotide sequence: TGTGCCAGCAGCCTACAGTACCAAGAGACCCAGTACTTC.

V gene TRBV6-5 combines with J gene TRBJ1-2; no clear D gene. This CDR3 is built from 15 residues. V lost 0 bases and J 6 bases, leaving 14 bases between the germline ends. CDR1 is MNHEY, CDR2 SVGAGI, per germline. CDR3 in amino acids: CASSYSSQIKNGYTF. In nucleotides, the CDR3 is TGTGCCAGCAGTTACTCGTCTCAGATTAAAAATGGCTACACCTTC.

V is TRBV2 and J is TRBJ2-6; 10 bases fit TRBD1. The germline CDR1 and CDR2 sequences are SNHLY and FYNNEI. This CDR3 spans 18 amino acids. V was pared by 3 bases and J by 2 bases, with 7 bases of the junction left unmatched. The CDR3 here is CASSDRDRGPPGANVLTF. The CDR3 bases are TGTGCCAGCAGTGACCGGGACAGGGGTCCCCCTGGGGCCAACGTCCTGACTTTC.

V and J are TRBV29-1 and TRBJ2-7; weak D call: TRBD2 (5 bases). This CDR3 has 14 residues. Germline CDR1 SQVTM, CDR2 ANQGSEA. The germline V and J ends were trimmed by 6 bases and 0 bases, with 15 bases remaining between them. In DNA, the CDR3 is TGCAGCGTCGACGATGGCGGGCGCTCCTACGAGCAGTACTTC. This encodes CSVDDGGRSYEQYF.

V gene TRBV7-6 combines with J gene TRBJ1-1; 8 bases fit TRBD1. This CDR3 has 12 amino acids. Germline V gives CDR1 SGHVS, CDR2 FNYEAQ. V lost 5 bases, J lost 9 bases, and 5 bases stayed unmatched. In DNA form, the CDR3 reads TGTGCCAGCAGCACCAGGACAGGGAAAGCTTTCTTT. Translated, it gives CASSTRTGKAFF. Full variable domain (remainder filled in from reference TRBV7-6 and TRBJ1-1): GAGVSQSPRYKVTKRGQDVALRCDPISGHVSLYWYRQALGQGPEFLTYFNYEAQQDKSGLPNDRFSAERPEGSISTLTIQRTEQRDSAMYRCASSTRTGKAFFGQGTRLTVV.

This rearrangement joins TRBV9 to TRBJ1-2, with D possibly TRBD1 on 6 matching bases. The V end lost 2 bases, the J end lost 8 bases, and 13 bases lay between the germline ends. The CDR3 length is 13 residues. CDR1 is SGDLS and CDR2 is YYNGEE in the germline V gene. CDR3 in amino acids: CASSVTQGRGYTF. The CDR3, as DNA: TGTGCCAGCAGCGTTACCCAGGGGCGAGGCTACACCTTC.

The chain links TRBV18 to TRBJ2-5; a possible D gene is TRBD2 (5 bases). V was pared by 2 bases and J by 4 bases, with 8 bases between. Germline values: CDR1 KGHSH, CDR2 LQKENI. This CDR3 has 13 amino acids. The CDR3 loop reads CASSPGAGETQYF. The CDR3 coding sequence is TGTGCCAGCTCACCAGGCGCGGGAGAGACCCAGTACTTC.

This chain uses TRBV4-1 with TRBJ1-5, with D possibly being TRBD1 (6 bases). This CDR3 region has 15 residues. In germline, CDR1 is MGHRA, CDR2 YSYEKL. Trimming pared 1 base from V and 5 bases from J, leaving 12 bases between. The CDR3 sequence is CASSQGAGDHQPQHF. DNA for the CDR3: TGCGCCAGCAGCCAAGGGGCAGGGGATCATCAGCCCCAGCATTTT.

This clone was seen once. The chain couples TRBV7-8 to TRBJ1-2, with D maybe TRBD1 (5 bases). This CDR3 has 15 amino acids. With 7 bases removed from V and 0 bases from J, the gap between germline ends came to 15 bases. Germline V CDR1 and CDR2: SGHVS, FQNEAQ. In DNA, the CDR3 is TGTGCCAGCACCGAACGGGGGAGATCTAACTATGGCTACACCTTC. Protein: CASTERGRSNYGYTF.

The genes are TRBV7-2 and TRBJ2-2, with 7 bases aligning to TRBD2. V was clipped by 4 bases and J by 7 bases; unmatched bases: 9. CDR1 and CDR2 from the germline V gene are SGHTA and FQGNSA. The CDR3 is 15 residues long. DNA for the CDR3: TGTGCCAGCAGCTACTCCTACTTAGCGGGCGGGGAGCTGTTTTTT. Protein: CASSYSYLAGGELFF.

The V call is TRBV7-3, the J call TRBJ2-7, with 8 nucleotides matching TRBD1. The CDR3 spans 15 residues. The V gene end was trimmed by 1 base and the J gene end by 7 bases; junction bases not matched to a gene: 9. CDR1 is SGHTA and CDR2 is FQGTGA in the germline V gene. The CDR3 DNA sequence: TGTGCCAGCAGCTTAATGTTTGGACAGGGTCGGGAGCAGTACTTC. Protein: CASSLMFGQGREQYF.